A selection of T cell receptor beta chains follows, all from one sample in a study of blood T cell repertoires in COVID-19. The protocol was immunoSEQ multiplex PCR, while the TCRdb copy is restricted to in-frame clones and leaves out a portion. Seen here are some 100,000 clones, 88% observed once, and the top ten hold approximately 4.8%. Sequencing was performed on peripheral blood. These receptors all come from a woman older than 75 with active COVID-19. The CDR3 runs from the conserved cysteine through the conserved F or W. D genes are given only for firm matches. Not all rows give a size; the values are once, few, many and, for expanded clones, a class.

d_gene	j_gene	abundance	v_gene	CDR3aa	CDR3nt
TRBD2	TRBJ2-3	NA	TRBV27	CASSLSAGLDTQYF	TGTGCCAGCAGTTTATCAGCGGGGTTAGATACGCAGTATTTT
TRBD1	TRBJ2-3	NA	TRBV30	CAWSVRQGAWTDTQYF	TGTGCCTGGAGTGTAAGGCAGGGGGCTTGGACAGATACGCAGTATTTT
TRBD2	TRBJ2-1	NA	TRBV7-2	CASSPPSGYSYNEQFF	TGTGCCAGCAGCCCACCTAGCGGGTATTCCTACAATGAGCAGTTCTTC
TRBD2	TRBJ2-5	NA	TRBV7-9	CASSSRRTSGRIASETQYF	TGTGCCAGCAGTTCACGTCGGACTAGCGGGAGAATCGCATCGGAGACCCAGTACTTC
TRBD2	TRBJ2-5	NA	TRBV7-2	CASSLGPPASGQETQYF	TGTGCCAGCAGCTTAGGGCCTCCGGCTAGCGGACAAGAGACCCAGTACTTC
TRBD2	TRBJ2-7	NA	TRBV27	CASSFSGRLYEQYF	TGTGCCAGCAGTTTTAGCGGGAGGCTCTACGAGCAGTACTTC
NA	TRBJ2-3	NA	TRBV4-3	CASSQDGGSGTSTDTQYF	TGCGCCAGCAGCCAAGACGGCGGTAGCGGAACTAGCACAGATACGCAGTATTTT
TRBD1	TRBJ2-4	NA	TRBV29-1	CSVLDRVKNIQYF	TGCAGCGTCCTTGACAGGGTGAAAAACATTCAGTACTTC
TRBD2	TRBJ2-5	NA	TRBV23-1	CASSQRTSGSETQYF	TGCGCCAGCAGTCAAAGGACTAGCGGGAGCGAGACCCAGTACTTC
TRBD2	TRBJ2-7	NA	TRBV7-6	CASSLAASGFSYEQYF	TGTGCCAGCAGCTTAGCGGCTAGCGGGTTTTCCTACGAGCAGTACTTC
TRBD2	TRBJ2-1	NA	TRBV7-3	CASSLVASGRGEQFF	TGTGCCAGCAGCTTAGTAGCTAGCGGGAGGGGTGAGCAGTTCTTC
TRBD1	TRBJ2-6	NA	TRBV28	CASSKTGVGANVLTF	TGTGCCAGCAGCAAAACAGGGGTCGGGGCCAACGTCCTGACTTTC
NA	TRBJ2-3	NA	TRBV7-2	CASSWRGRGGTDTQYF	TGTGCCAGCAGCTGGAGGGGGAGGGGCGGTACAGATACGCAGTATTTT
TRBD2	TRBJ2-7	NA	TRBV29-1	CSVEDRGTSYEQYF	TGCAGCGTTGAAGATCGGGGGACTAGCTACGAGCAGTACTTC
NA	TRBJ2-1	NA	TRBV7-2	CASSPRSEQFF	TGTGCCAGCAGCCCGAGGAGTGAGCAGTTCTTC
TRBD2	TRBJ2-3	NA	TRBV3-1/TRBV3-2	CASSQGGRVGDTQYF	TGTGCCAGCAGCCAAGGCGGGAGGGTAGGCGATACGCAGTATTTT
TRBD1	TRBJ1-5	few	TRBV28	CASSTQGSNQPQHF	TGTGCCAGCAGTACACAGGGGAGCAATCAGCCCCAGCATTTT
NA	TRBJ2-7	NA	TRBV25-1	CASSPGVTIAEQYF	TGTGCCAGCAGCCCAGGGGTGACAATCGCCGAGCAGTACTTC
NA	TRBJ1-5	NA	TRBV7-2	CASSSNSNQPQHF	TGTGCCAGCAGCTCAAATAGCAATCAGCCCCAGCATTTT
NA	TRBJ1-2	NA	TRBV7-3	CASSATVLSGGYTF	TGTGCCAGCAGCGCCACGGTTTTAAGTGGTGGCTACACCTTC
TRBD1	TRBJ1-5	NA	TRBV19	CASQGAGQPQHF	TGTGCCAGTCAGGGGGCCGGTCAGCCCCAGCATTTT
NA	TRBJ1-1	NA	TRBV7-3	CASSLQGRSTEAFF	TGTGCCAGCAGCTTACAGGGGAGAAGCACTGAAGCTTTCTTT
TRBD2	TRBJ2-7	NA	TRBV9	CASSVEGGRADEQYF	TGTGCCAGCAGCGTAGAAGGCGGGAGGGCAGACGAGCAGTACTTC
NA	TRBJ1-5	NA	TRBV28	CASSSGRKLNQPQHF	TGTGCCAGCAGCAGCGGACGGAAACTTAATCAGCCCCAGCATTTT
TRBD1	TRBJ2-1	NA	TRBV28	CASSATGCDEQFF	TGTGCCAGCAGCGCGACAGGGTGTGATGAGCAGTTCTTC
NA	TRBJ2-7	NA	TRBV24-1	CATSDPGGYEQYF	TGTGCCACCAGCGACCCCGGGGGATACGAGCAGTACTTC
TRBD2	TRBJ2-7	NA	TRBV7-2	CASSQNRPLGGRDEQYF	TGTGCCAGCAGCCAAAATAGGCCCCTGGGCGGGAGGGACGAGCAGTACTTC
TRBD1	TRBJ2-7	once	TRBV14	CASSPSGTAYEQYF	TGTGCCAGCAGCCCGTCCGGGACAGCCTACGAGCAGTACTTC
NA	TRBJ2-1	few	TRBV28	CASSSLAERDNEQFF	TGTGCCAGCAGTTCTTTAGCGGAGAGGGACAATGAGCAGTTCTTC
NA	TRBJ2-5	NA	TRBV20-1	CSATLETQYF	TGCAGTGCTACCTTAGAGACCCAGTACTTC
NA	TRBJ2-5	NA	TRBV28	CASSLRPTGISQETQYF	TGTGCCAGCAGTTTGCGGCCAACAGGAATTAGCCAAGAGACCCAGTACTTC
NA	TRBJ1-2	NA	TRBV4-3	CASKTGLSGGGYTF	TGCGCCAGTAAAACTGGATTGTCCGGGGGGGGCTACACCTTC
TRBD1	TRBJ1-2	NA	TRBV28	CASSLTGSNGYTF	TGTGCCAGCAGTTTGACAGGGAGTAATGGCTACACCTTC
NA	TRBJ2-3	NA	TRBV4-1	CASSQDLAGLRTDTQYF	TGCGCCAGCAGCCAAGATTTGGCAGGGCTACGCACAGATACGCAGTATTTT
NA	TRBJ2-3	NA	TRBV7-9	CASSLQAEEQYF	TGTGCCAGCAGCCTACAGGCTGAGGAGCAGTATTTT
TRBD1	TRBJ2-2	NA	TRBV19	CASSTDRGKHGGELFF	TGTGCCAGTAGTACGGACAGGGGAAAACATGGCGGGGAGCTGTTTTTT
NA	TRBJ2-6	NA	TRBV7-3	CASSPRHSSGANVLTF	TGTGCCAGCAGCCCCCGACACAGCTCTGGGGCCAACGTCCTGACTTTC
TRBD2	TRBJ2-3	NA	TRBV29-1	CSAGGGLASTDTQYF	TGCAGCGCGGGCGGGGGGCTTGCCTCCACAGATACGCAGTATTTT
TRBD1	TRBJ1-1	once	TRBV10-3	CAISEQGDTEAFF	TGTGCCATCAGTGAACAGGGGGACACTGAAGCTTTCTTT
NA	TRBJ2-3	NA	TRBV19	CASSAYAEGADTQYF	TGTGCCAGTAGTGCTTACGCTGAGGGCGCAGATACGCAGTATTTT
NA	TRBJ1-2	NA	TRBV13	CASSSTSGVAGGYTF	TGTGCCAGCAGCTCCACAAGCGGGGTTGCGGGAGGCTACACCTTC
TRBD2	TRBJ2-5	NA	TRBV5-6	CASSSEREGGQETQYF	TGTGCCAGCAGCTCCGAGCGGGAGGGAGGACAAGAGACCCAGTACTTC
TRBD1	TRBJ2-2	NA	TRBV24-1	CATSDLGDRGTGELFF	TGTGCCACCAGTGATTTGGGGGACAGGGGAACCGGGGAGCTGTTTTTT
TRBD2	TRBJ2-5	NA	TRBV19	CASSMVAGGTRETQYF	TGTGCCAGTAGTATGGTTGCGGGAGGCACCCGCGAGACCCAGTACTTC
TRBD2	TRBJ2-1	NA	TRBV7-9	CASSLVSSGSFNEQFF	TGTGCCAGCAGCTTAGTGAGTAGCGGGAGCTTTAATGAGCAGTTCTTC
NA	TRBJ1-2	NA	TRBV27	CASSPQGASGGYTF	TGTGCCAGCAGTCCCCAGGGCGCCTCTGGAGGCTACACCTTC
NA	TRBJ2-1	NA	TRBV11-3	CASSPLNEQFF	TGTGCCAGCAGCCCCCTCAATGAGCAGTTCTTC
NA	TRBJ2-4	NA	TRBV28	CASSPLESVAKNIQYF	TGTGCCAGCAGCCCCCTAGAATCCGTAGCCAAAAACATTCAGTACTTC
NA	TRBJ2-3	NA	TRBV5-1	CASSGRTGNTDTQYF	TGCGCCAGCAGCGGACGGACTGGAAACACAGATACGCAGTATTTT
NA	TRBJ1-2	NA	TRBV5-4	CASSLKDRWLDYTF	TGTGCCAGCAGCTTAAAGGACAGATGGTTAGACTACACCTTC
TRBD2	TRBJ2-3	NA	TRBV15	CATSREGRGDTDTQYF	TGTGCCACCAGCAGAGAGGGGAGGGGAGACACAGATACGCAGTATTTT
TRBD1	TRBJ2-3	NA	TRBV13	CASRSQVFGQGYATQYF	TGTGCCAGCAGGTCGCAGGTGTTCGGACAGGGATATGCTACGCAGTATTTT
NA	TRBJ2-3	once	TRBV11-2	CASSLGVGIDTQYF	TGTGCCAGCAGCTTAGGGGTGGGCATAGATACGCAGTATTTT
NA	TRBJ2-7	NA	TRBV7-2	CASSFLLSYEQYF	TGTGCCAGCAGCTTCCTCCTCTCCTACGAGCAGTACTTC
NA	TRBJ2-7	NA	TRBV6-5	CASSYYSATEQYF	TGTGCCAGCAGTTATTATTCAGCGACCGAGCAGTACTTC
NA	TRBJ1-5	NA	TRBV5-1	CASSELQGGQPQHF	TGCGCCAGCAGTGAACTACAGGGCGGGCAGCCCCAGCATTTT
NA	TRBJ1-2	NA	TRBV6-2/TRBV6-3	CASSQGRGGYTF	TGTGCCAGCAGTCAGGGGCGAGGAGGCTACACCTTC